The 10 T cell receptor beta chains below come from one sample, sequenced in a study of T cell responses to AZD1222 COVID-19 vaccine. Measured with immunoSEQ multiplex PCR; TCRdb has only the in-frame clones, and not every one. Among over 100,000 clones listed, roughly nine tenths were seen once. The input for sequencing was peripheral blood, taken on day 0 of AZD1222 vaccination. Receptors originate from an adult in good health.

The chain recombines TRBV10-1 with TRBJ2-3; D is perhaps TRBD1 (5 bases). The CDR3 is 14 residues long. Germline loops: CDR1 WNHNN, CDR2 SYGVQD (reference sequence). Trimming shortened V by 3 bases and J by 2 bases, and 9 bases separated the two germline ends. The CDR3 DNA reads TGCGCCAGCAGTGAAGGGGTTCTCACAGATACGCAGTATTTT. As protein: CASSEGVLTDTQYF.

The V gene is TRBV15, the J gene TRBJ1-2; D might be TRBD1 (5 bases). V was shortened by 3 bases and J by 6 bases, with 8 bases between the two germline ends. Germline V gene sequence: CDR1 LNHNV, CDR2 YYDKDF (reference sequence). CDR3 size: 12 residues. CDR3 sequence (DNA): TGTGCCACCAGCAGGGGAGGGGATGGCTACACCTTC. Its protein is CATSRGGDGYTF.

This chain uses TRBV6-5 with TRBJ2-2, with D tentatively TRBD1 or TRBD2 (5 bases each). This CDR3 is built from 16 residues. V lost 4 bases and J 6 bases, leaving 18 bases between the germline ends. Germline lookup yields CDR1 MNHEY and CDR2 SVGAGI. In DNA, the CDR3 is TGTGCCAGCAGTTCCCATAGGGGCAGCGGACCCGGGGAGCTGTTTTTT. It encodes CASSSHRGSGPGELFF.

V and J are TRBV27 and TRBJ1-6; D perhaps matches TRBD1 (5 bases). Germline V gives CDR1 MNHEY, CDR2 SMNVEV (reference sequence). The CDR3 sequence is 12 residues long. The V gene lost 2 bases and the J gene lost 10 bases, with 6 bases spanning the gap. For the CDR3, the DNA is TGTGCCAGCAGTTTAGAGGGGTCACCCCTCCACTTT. It is translated as CASSLEGSPLHF.

The chain couples TRBV30 to TRBJ1-5; a possible D gene is TRBD1 (6 bases). Germline V gene data show CDR1 as GTSNPN and CDR2 as SVGIG (reference sequence). This CDR3 contains 14 residues. V lost 0 bases and J 6 bases, leaving 12 bases between the germline ends. This CDR3 reads CAWSVQGGAQPQHF. As DNA, the CDR3 is TGTGCCTGGAGTGTACAGGGAGGGGCTCAGCCCCAGCATTTT.

The chain combines TRBV30 with TRBJ1-6; unclear D gene. V lost 1 base and J 7 bases, leaving 2 bases between the germline ends. The CDR3 loop spans 11 amino acids. CDR1 and CDR2 (germline): GTSNPN, SVGIG (reference sequence). CDR3 nucleotide sequence: TGTGCCTGGAGTGCCAATTCACCCCTCCACTTT. This codes for CAWSANSPLHF.

This sequence joins TRBV19 and TRBJ2-7; 7 bases match TRBD2. The CDR3 contains 17 residues. With 5 bases clipped from V and 5 bases from J, the junction kept 18 bases outside the gene matches. Germline CDR1 reads LNHDA; CDR2 reads SQIVND (reference sequence). CDR3 sequence: CASSVEVASGFHHEQYF. The CDR3 coding sequence is TGTGCCAGTAGTGTTGAGGTAGCTAGCGGATTTCACCACGAGCAGTACTTC.

The CDR3 spells CASSQPLQGWPLYNEQFF. The CDR3 DNA reads TGTGCCAGCAGTCAACCCTTACAGGGGTGGCCTCTATACAATGAGCAGTTCTTC. The chain is built from TRBV21-1 and TRBJ2-1; the table's D call of TRBD1 was not tested on the DNA. TRBV21-1 is listed as a pseudogene. The length of the CDR3 is 18 residues.

The V and J genes are TRBV18 and TRBJ1-4, with TRBD1 as a possible D gene (6 bases). Trimming pared 3 bases from V and 2 bases from J, leaving 25 bases between. This CDR3 region has 20 residues. Germline assignment: CDR1 KGHSH and CDR2 LQKENI. This chain's CDR3 is CASSPMTAVQGASTNEKLFF. CDR3 bases: TGTGCCAGCTCACCTATGACAGCGGTACAGGGAGCATCCACTAATGAAAAACTGTTTTTT.

The chain links TRBV27 to TRBJ1-4; possibly TRBD1 for D (5 bases). Germline V gene data show CDR1 as MNHEY and CDR2 as SMNVEV (reference sequence). The CDR3 is 18 amino acids. V lost 1 base, J lost 2 bases, and 17 bases lay in between. CDR3 DNA: TGTGCCAGCAGTTTATGGGCCGGTAGGGGCCAGACTAATGAAAAACTGTTTTTT. This gives the protein CASSLWAGRGQTNEKLFF.